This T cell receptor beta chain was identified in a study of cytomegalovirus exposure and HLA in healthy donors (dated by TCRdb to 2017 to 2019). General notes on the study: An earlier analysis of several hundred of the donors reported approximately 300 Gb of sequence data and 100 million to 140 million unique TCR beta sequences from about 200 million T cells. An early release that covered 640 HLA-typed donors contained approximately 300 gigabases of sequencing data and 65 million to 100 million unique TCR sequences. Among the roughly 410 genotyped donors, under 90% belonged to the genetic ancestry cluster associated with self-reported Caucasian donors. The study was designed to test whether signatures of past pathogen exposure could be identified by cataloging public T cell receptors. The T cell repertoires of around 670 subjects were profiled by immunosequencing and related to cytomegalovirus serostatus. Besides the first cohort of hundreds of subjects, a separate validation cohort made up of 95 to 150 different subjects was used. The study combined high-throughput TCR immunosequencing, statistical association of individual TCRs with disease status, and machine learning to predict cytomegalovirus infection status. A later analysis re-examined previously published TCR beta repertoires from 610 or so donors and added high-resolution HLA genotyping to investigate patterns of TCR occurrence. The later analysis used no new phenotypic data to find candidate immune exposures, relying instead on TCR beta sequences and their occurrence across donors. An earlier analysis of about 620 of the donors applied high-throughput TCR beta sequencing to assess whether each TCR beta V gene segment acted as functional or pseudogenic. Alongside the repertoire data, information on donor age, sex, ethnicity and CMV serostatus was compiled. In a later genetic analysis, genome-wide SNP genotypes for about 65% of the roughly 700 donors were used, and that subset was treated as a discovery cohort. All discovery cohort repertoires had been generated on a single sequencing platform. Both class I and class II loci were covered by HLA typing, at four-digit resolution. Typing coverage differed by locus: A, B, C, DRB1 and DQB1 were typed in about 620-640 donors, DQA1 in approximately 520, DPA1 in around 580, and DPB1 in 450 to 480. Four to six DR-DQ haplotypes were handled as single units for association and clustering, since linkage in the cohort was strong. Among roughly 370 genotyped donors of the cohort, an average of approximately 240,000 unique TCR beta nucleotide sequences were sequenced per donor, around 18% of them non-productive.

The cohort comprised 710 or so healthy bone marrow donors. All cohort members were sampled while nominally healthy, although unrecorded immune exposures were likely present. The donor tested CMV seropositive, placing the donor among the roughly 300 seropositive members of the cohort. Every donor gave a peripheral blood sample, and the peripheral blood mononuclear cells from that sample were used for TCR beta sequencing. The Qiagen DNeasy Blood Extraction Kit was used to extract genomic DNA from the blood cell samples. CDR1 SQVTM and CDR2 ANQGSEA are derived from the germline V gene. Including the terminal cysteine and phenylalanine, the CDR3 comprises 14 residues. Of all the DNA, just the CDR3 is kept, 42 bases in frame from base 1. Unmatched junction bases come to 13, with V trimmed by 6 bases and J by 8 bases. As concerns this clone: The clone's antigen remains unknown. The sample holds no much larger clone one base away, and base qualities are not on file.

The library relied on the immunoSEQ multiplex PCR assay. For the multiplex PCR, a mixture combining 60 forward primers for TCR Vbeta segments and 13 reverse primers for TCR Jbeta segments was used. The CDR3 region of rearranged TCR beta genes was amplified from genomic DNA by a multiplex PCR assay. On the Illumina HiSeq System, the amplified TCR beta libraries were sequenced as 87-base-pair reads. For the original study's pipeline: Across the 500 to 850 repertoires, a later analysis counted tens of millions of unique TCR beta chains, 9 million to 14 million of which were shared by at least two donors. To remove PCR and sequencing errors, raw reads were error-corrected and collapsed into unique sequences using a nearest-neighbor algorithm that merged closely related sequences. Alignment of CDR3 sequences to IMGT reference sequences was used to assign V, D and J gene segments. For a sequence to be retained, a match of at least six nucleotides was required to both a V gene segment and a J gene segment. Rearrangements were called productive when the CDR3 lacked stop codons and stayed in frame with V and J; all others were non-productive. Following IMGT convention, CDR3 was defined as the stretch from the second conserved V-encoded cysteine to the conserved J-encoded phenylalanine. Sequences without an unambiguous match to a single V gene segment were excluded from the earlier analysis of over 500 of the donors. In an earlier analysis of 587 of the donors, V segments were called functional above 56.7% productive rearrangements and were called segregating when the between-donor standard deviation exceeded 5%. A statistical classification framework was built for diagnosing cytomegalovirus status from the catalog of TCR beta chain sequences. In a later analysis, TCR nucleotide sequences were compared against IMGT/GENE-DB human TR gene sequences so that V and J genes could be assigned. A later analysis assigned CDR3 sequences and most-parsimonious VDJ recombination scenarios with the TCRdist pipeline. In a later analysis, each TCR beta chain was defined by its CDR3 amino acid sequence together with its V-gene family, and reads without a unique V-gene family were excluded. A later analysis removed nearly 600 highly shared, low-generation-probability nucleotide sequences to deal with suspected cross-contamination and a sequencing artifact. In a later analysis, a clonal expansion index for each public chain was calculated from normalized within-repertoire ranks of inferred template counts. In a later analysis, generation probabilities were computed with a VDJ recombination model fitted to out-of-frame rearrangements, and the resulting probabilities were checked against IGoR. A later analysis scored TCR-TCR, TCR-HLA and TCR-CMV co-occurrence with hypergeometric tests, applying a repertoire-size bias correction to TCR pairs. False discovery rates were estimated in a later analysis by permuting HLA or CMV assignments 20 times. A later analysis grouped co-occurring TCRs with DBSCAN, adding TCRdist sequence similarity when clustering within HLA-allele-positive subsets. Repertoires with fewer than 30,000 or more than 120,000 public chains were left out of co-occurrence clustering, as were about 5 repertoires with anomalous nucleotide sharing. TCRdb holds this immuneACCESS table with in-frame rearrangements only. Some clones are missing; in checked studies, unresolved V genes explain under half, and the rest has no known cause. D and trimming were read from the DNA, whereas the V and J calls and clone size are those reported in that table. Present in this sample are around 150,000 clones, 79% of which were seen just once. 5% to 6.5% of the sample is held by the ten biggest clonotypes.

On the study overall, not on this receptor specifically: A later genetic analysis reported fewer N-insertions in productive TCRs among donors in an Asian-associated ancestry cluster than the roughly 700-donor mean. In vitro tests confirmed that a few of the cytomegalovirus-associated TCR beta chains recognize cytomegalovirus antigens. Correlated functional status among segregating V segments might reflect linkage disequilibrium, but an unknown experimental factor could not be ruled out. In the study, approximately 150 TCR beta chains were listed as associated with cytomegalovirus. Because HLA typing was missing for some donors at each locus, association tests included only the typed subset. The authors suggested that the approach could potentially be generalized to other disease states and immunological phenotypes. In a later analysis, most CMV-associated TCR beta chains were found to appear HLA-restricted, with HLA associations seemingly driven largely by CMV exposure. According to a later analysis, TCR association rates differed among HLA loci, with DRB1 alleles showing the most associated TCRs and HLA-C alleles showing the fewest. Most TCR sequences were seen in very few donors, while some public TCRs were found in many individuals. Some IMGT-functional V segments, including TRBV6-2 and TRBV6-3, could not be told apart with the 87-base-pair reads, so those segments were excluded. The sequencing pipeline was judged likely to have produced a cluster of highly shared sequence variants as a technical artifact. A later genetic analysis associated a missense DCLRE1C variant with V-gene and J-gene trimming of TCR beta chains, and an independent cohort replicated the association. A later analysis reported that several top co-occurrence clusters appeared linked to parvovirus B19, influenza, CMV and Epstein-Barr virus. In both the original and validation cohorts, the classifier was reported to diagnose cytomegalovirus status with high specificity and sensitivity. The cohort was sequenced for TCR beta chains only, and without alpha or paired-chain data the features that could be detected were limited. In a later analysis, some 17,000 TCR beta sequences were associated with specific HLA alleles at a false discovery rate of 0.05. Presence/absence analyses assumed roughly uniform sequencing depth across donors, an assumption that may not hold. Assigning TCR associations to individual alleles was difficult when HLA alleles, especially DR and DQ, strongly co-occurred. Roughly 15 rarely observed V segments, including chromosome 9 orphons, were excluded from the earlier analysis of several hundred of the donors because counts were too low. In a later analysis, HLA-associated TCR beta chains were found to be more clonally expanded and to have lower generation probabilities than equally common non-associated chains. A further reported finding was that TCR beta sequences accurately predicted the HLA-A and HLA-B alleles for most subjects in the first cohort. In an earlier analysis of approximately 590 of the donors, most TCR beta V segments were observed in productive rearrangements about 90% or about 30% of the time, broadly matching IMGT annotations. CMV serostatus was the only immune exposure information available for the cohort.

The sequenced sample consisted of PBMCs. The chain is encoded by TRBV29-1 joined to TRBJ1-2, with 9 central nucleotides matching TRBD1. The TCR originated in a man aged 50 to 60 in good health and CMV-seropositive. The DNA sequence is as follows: TGCAGCGTATATCCGGGACAGGGTTTCTCCGGCTACACCTTC. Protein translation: CSVYPGQGFSGYTF.